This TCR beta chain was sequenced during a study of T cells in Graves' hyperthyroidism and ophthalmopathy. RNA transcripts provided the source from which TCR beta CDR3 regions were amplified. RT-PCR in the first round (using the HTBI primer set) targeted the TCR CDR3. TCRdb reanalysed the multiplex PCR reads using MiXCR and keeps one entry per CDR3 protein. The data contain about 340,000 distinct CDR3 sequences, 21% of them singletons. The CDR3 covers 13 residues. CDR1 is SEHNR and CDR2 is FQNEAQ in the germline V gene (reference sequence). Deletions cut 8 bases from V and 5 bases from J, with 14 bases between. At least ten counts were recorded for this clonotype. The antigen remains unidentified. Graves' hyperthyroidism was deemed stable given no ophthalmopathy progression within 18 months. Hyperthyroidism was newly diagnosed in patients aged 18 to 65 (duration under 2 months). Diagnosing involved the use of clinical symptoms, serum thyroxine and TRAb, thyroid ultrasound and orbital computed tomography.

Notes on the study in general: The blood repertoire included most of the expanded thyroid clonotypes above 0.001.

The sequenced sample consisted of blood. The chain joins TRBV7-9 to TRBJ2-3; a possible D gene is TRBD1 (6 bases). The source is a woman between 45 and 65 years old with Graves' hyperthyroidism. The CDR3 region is CASGGLAKDTQYF. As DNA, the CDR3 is TGTGCCAGCGGGGGCTTGGCTAAAGATACGCAGTATTTT.